The TCR beta chain described here comes from a study of type 1 regulatory T cells. The wider study: T-allo10 is a Tr1-enriched, alloantigen-specific CD4 T cell product made in vitro.

CDR1 and CDR2 (germline): MNHEY, SVGEGT. This CDR3 contains 18 residues. Trimming took 6 bases from V and 1 from J, leaving 25 bases between them. TCRdb re-called the reads through MiXCR, storing one row per CDR3 protein. The data show tens of thousands of distinct CDR3 sequences, roughly 72% seen once. Comments on this clonotype: Its target is unknown.

Graft donor-derived T-allo10 cells were described as host-alloantigen-specific, anergic, and alloantigen-specifically suppressive. V usage is TRBV6-2 or TRBV6-3 and J usage is TRBJ2-7; possible D gene TRBD1, 6 bases. This clonotype originated in a human donor in good health. The specimen sequenced was cultured T cells, either the whole culture or a sorted T cell fraction (not recorded which). Subset given: Tr1-enriched cell product generated in vitro against host alloantigens. CDR3 loop: CASREFQGFKSQSYEQYF. CDR3 coding DNA: TGTGCCAGCAGAGAATTCCAGGGGTTCAAGTCCCAATCCTACGAGCAGTACTTC.